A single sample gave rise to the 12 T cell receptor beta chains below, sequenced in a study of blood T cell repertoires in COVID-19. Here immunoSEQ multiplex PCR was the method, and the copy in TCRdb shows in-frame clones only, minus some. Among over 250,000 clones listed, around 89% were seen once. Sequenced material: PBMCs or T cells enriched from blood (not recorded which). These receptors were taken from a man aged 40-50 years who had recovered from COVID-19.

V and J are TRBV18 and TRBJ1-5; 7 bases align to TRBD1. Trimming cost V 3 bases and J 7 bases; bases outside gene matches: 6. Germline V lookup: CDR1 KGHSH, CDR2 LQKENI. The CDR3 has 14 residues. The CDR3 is CASSPRQGEQPQHF. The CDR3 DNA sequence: TGTGCCAGCTCACCCAGACAGGGTGAACAGCCCCAGCATTTT.

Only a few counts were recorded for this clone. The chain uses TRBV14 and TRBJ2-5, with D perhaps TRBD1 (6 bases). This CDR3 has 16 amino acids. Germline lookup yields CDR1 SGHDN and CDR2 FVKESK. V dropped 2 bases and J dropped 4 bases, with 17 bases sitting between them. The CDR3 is CASSQQGRGGRETQYF. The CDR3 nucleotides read TGTGCCAGCAGCCAACAGGGCAGGGGTGGGCGAGAGACCCAGTACTTC.

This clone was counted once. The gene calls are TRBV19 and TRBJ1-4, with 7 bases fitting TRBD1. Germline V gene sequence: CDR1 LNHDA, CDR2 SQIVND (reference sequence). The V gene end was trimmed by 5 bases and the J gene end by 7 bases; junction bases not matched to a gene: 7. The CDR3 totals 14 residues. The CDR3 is CASSRPGQIEKLFF. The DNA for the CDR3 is TGTGCCAGTAGTCGACCGGGACAGATTGAAAAACTGTTTTTT.

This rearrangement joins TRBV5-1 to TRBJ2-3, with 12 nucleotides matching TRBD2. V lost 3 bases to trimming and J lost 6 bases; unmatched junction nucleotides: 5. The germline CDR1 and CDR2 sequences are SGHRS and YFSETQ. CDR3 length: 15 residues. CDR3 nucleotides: TGCGCCAGCAGCTCAACTAGCGGGAGGTATGATACGCAGTATTTT. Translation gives CASSSTSGRYDTQYF. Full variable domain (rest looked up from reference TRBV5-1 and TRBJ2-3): KAGVTQTPRYLIKTRGQQVTLSCSPISGHRSVSWYQQTPGQGLQFLFEYFSETQRNKGNFPGRFSGRQFSNSRSEMNVSTLELGDSALYLCASSSTSGRYDTQYFGPGTRLTVL.

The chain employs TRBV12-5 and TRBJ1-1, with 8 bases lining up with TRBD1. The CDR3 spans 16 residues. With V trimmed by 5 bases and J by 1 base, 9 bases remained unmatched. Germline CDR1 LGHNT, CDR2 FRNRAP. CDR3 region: CASGLGQGRRNTEAFF. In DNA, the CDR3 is TGTGCTAGTGGTCTAGGACAGGGAAGACGGAACACTGAAGCTTTCTTT.

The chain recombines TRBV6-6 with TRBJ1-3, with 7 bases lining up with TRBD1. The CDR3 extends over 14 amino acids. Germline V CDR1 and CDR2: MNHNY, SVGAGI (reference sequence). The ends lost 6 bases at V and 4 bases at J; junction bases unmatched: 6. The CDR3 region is CASRSDRAGNTIYF. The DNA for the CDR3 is TGTGCCAGCAGATCCGACAGGGCCGGAAACACCATATATTTT.

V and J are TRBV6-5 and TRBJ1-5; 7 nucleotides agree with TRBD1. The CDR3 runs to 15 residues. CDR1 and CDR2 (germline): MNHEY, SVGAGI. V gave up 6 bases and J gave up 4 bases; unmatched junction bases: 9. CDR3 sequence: CASRRQGGENQPQHF. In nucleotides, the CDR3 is TGTGCCAGCAGACGACAGGGAGGAGAGAATCAGCCCCAGCATTTT.

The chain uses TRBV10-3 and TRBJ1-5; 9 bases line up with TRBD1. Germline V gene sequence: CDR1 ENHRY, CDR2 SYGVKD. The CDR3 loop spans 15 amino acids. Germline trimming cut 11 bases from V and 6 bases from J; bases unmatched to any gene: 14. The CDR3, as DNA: TGTGCCGCCGCCGGGACAGGGACACTCAGTCAGCCCCAGCATTTT. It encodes CAAAGTGTLSQPQHF.

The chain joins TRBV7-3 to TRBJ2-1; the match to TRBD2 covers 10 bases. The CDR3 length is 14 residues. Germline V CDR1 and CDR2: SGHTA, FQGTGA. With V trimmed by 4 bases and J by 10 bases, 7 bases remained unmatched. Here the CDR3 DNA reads TGTGCCAGCAGCTCCCGGGGTAGCGGGGGGGAGCAGTTCTTC. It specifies CASSSRGSGGEQFF. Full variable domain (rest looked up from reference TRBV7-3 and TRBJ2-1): GAGVSQTPSNKVTEKGKYVELRCDPISGHTALYWYRQSLGQGPEFLIYFQGTGAADDSGLPNDRFFAVRPEGSVSTLKIQRTERGDSAVYLCASSSRGSGGEQFFGPGTRLTVL.

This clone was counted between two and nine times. The CDR3 protein is CASRGTGITEAFF. CDR3 coding DNA: TGTGCCAGCAGAGGGACAGGCATCACTGAAGCTTTCTTT. The chain links TRBV6-5 to TRBJ1-1; 8 bases align to TRBD1. Germline V gene sequence: CDR1 MNHEY, CDR2 SVGAGI. The CDR3 covers 13 residues. V shed 6 bases and J 4 bases; nucleotides not matched to a gene: 4.

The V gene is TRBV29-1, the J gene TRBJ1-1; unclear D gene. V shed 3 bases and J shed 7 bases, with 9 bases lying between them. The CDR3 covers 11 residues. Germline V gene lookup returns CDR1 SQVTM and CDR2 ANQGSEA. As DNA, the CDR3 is TGCAGCGTTGACGCGGCCTATGAAGCTTTCTTT. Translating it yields CSVDAAYEAFF.

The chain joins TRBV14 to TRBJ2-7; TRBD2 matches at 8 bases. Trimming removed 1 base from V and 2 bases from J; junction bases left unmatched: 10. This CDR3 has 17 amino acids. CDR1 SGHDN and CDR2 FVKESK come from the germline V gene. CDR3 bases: TGTGCCAGCAGCCAAGTTTTAGTTAGCGGGGTGACCTACGAGCAGTACTTC. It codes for CASSQVLVSGVTYEQYF.